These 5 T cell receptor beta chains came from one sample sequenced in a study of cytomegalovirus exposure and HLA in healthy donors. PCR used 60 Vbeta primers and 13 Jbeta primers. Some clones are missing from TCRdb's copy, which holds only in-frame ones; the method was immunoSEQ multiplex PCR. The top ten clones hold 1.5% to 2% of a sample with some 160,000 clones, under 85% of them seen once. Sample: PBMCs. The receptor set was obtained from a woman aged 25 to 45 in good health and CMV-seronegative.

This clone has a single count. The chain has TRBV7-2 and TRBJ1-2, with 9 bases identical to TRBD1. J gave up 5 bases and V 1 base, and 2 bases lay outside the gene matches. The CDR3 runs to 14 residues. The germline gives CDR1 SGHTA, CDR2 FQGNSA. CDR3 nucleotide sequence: TGTGCCAGCAGCTTAGTTGGGACAGGGTATGGCTACACCTTC. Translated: CASSLVGTGYGYTF.

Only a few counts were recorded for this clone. In DNA form, the CDR3 reads TGTGCCAGCAGCCAGGGGGACAGAGCTGAATACGATGAGCAGTTCTTC. Translation gives CASSQGDRAEYDEQFF. This sequence joins TRBV4-2 and TRBJ2-1; 7 nucleotides line up with TRBD1. J was trimmed by 8 bases and V by 3 bases; bases with no gene match: 13. The CDR3 length is 16 residues. The germline V gene encodes CDR1 LGHNA and CDR2 YNFKEQ.

CDR3 in DNA: TGTGCCAGCAGCTCGATTACAGGGACTAAGGGCACTGAAGCTTTCTTT. Protein: CASSSITGTKGTEAFF. The chain combines TRBV7-9 with TRBJ1-1; perhaps TRBD1 as D (6 bases). The V end lost 4 bases, the J end lost 4 bases, and 19 bases lay between the germline ends. Germline loops: CDR1 SEHNR, CDR2 FQNEAQ (reference sequence). The CDR3 runs 16 residues.

The CDR3 nucleotides read TGTGCCAGCAGTGTACCCGGGACAGGGGATTATAGCAATCAGCCCCAGCATTTT. Encoded protein: CASSVPGTGDYSNQPQHF. The rearrangement joins TRBV6-1 to TRBJ1-5, with 10 nucleotides matching TRBD1. V lost 4 bases to trimming and J lost 0 bases; unmatched junction nucleotides: 9. Germline CDR1 is MNHNS and CDR2 is SASEGT. The CDR3 is made up of 18 amino acids.

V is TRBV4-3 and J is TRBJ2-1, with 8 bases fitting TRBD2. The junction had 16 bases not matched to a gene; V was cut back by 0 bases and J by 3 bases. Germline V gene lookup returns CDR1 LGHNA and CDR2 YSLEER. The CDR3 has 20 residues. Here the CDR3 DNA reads TGCGCCAGCAGCCAAGATTGGATGGGGAACAGCGGGAGTTTCTACAATGAGCAGTTCTTC. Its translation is CASSQDWMGNSGSFYNEQFF.